This T cell receptor (beta chain) was captured by sequencing in a study of shared clonotypes between healthy human individuals. Study-level results: Across subsets, estimated richness was generally greater for naive than for memory populations.

Some clones are missing from TCRdb's copy, which holds only in-frame ones; the method was immunoSEQ multiplex PCR. The table lists over 2 million clones, under 95% of them singletons. V lost 5 bases and J 6 bases, leaving 17 bases between the germline ends. Germline V gene lookup returns CDR1 MNHNY and CDR2 SVGAGI (reference sequence). This CDR3 comprises 15 residues. With regard to this clone: Its antigen is not known.

Input material: naive CD4+ T cells from PBMCs. Stated subset: CD45RA+ positively selected. The clonotype comes from a man between 18 and 29 years old in good health. Some clones in this sample may be carry-over from other donors' samples. The V gene is TRBV6-6, the J gene TRBJ2-1, with a tentative D call TRBD1 (5 bases). In DNA, the CDR3 is TGTGCCAGCAGTAGGGGCGTGGGGCAGGGCAATGAGCAGTTCTTC. It is translated as CASSRGVGQGNEQFF.